The TCR beta chain described here comes from a study of tumor and adjacent non-tumor tissue in lung cancer. Three rounds of nested PCR, following a modified ARM-PCR protocol, produced the TCRbeta library. TCRdb ran MiXCR on the multiplex PCR reads and lists one entry per CDR3 protein. The data show more than 120,000 distinct CDR3 sequences, around 67% seen once. The V segment lost 5 bases and the J segment 3 bases; nucleotides outside the gene matches: 9. The CDR3 is 17 amino acids. The template was RNA from unsorted bulk tissue. The chain is built from TRBV12-3 or TRBV12-4 and TRBJ2-3, with TRBD2 matching 12 bases. The clonotype comes from a man in his 60s with small cell lung cancer. Sequencing input: lung tumor tissue. CDR3 nucleotides: TGTGCCAGCAGTCTTCGACTAGCGGGGGCAAAAACAGATACGCAGTATTTT. It encodes CASSLRLAGAKTDTQYF.